These 8 T cell receptor beta chains originate from one sample sequenced in a study of T cell changes during pregnancy in multiple sclerosis. The data were produced by immunoSEQ multiplex PCR, yet TCRdb's version contains in-frame clones alone and is incomplete. Altogether some 30,000 clones are present, more than 70% being singletons, with the ten largest covering 8.3%. Sequenced here: CD8+ T cells from peripheral blood mononuclear cells, sampled in the second trimester of pregnancy. Source of these receptors: a female donor with multiple sclerosis, enrolled in a pregnancy study.

This clone was seen just once. Here the CDR3 reads CASGQFESTEAFF. The CDR3 bases are TGTGCCAGCGGACAATTCGAATCTACTGAAGCTTTCTTT. The rearrangement joins TRBV6-5 to TRBJ1-1; D perhaps matches TRBD1 (5 bases). CDR1 is MNHEY, CDR2 SVGAGI, per germline. This CDR3 contains 13 residues. V lost 8 bases, J lost 5 bases, and 15 bases lay in between.

This clone was detected once. The genes are TRBV5-6 and TRBJ2-3; D not resolved. Germline V gene data show CDR1 as SGHDT and CDR2 as YYEEEE. The V and J ends lost 0 bases and 2 bases respectively, with 13 bases between them. This CDR3 is 16 amino acids long. CDR3 sequence: CASSLVPHLVTDTQYF. Here the CDR3 DNA reads TGTGCCAGCAGCTTGGTACCCCACCTAGTCACAGATACGCAGTATTTT.

The gene calls are TRBV4-1 and TRBJ2-3; possibly TRBD1 for D (6 bases). Trimming removed 0 bases at V and 4 bases at J, with 11 bases between. This CDR3 has 15 residues. Germline V CDR1 and CDR2: MGHRA, YSYEKL. The CDR3 region is CASSQDRGSADTQYF. CDR3 DNA: TGCGCCAGCAGCCAAGACAGGGGTTCGGCAGATACGCAGTATTTT.

V and J are TRBV6-6 and TRBJ1-2; no definite D call. Germline V lookup: CDR1 MNHNY, CDR2 SVGAGI (reference sequence). The CDR3 is made up of 16 amino acids. Trimming cost V 7 bases and J 3 bases, with 21 bases left between them. The CDR3 DNA sequence: TGTGCCAGCACCCTATCCCTCCTCAAGAAAGACTATGGCTACACCTTC. It codes for CASTLSLLKKDYGYTF.

The V gene is TRBV7-9, the J gene TRBJ1-1; the D is unclear. The CDR3 covers 16 residues. Germline V gene sequence: CDR1 SEHNR, CDR2 FQNEAQ (reference sequence). With 2 bases removed from V and 4 bases from J, the gap between germline ends came to 17 bases. The CDR3 here is CASSLYDLSVGTEAFF. The DNA of the CDR3 is TGTGCCAGCAGCTTATACGACTTGAGCGTTGGCACTGAAGCTTTCTTT.

This clone was picked up one time. V usage is TRBV6-1 and J usage is TRBJ2-1; 14 bases line up with TRBD2. There are 15 residues in the CDR3. Germline-derived CDR1 and CDR2 are MNHNS and SASEGT. Trimming took 5 bases from V and 6 from J; bases not matched to a gene: 3. The CDR3 loop reads CASSTGTSGSNEQFF. The CDR3, as DNA: TGTGCCAGCAGTACCGGGACTAGCGGGAGCAATGAGCAGTTCTTC.

This clone appeared a few times. The CDR3 loop is CASSLGEDTIYF. DNA for the CDR3: TGCGCCAGCAGCTTGGGTGAGGACACCATATATTTT. The chain recombines TRBV5-1 with TRBJ1-3; D call uncertain. Trimming removed 0 bases at V and 8 bases at J, with 6 bases between. Germline V gene data show CDR1 as SGHRS and CDR2 as YFSETQ. There are 12 residues in the CDR3.

The V gene is TRBV4-1, the J gene TRBJ2-1; TRBD2 aligns across 10 bases. After removal of 3 bases from V and 8 bases from J, the junction contained 10 bases not matched to a gene. This CDR3 comprises 16 residues. Germline values: CDR1 MGHRA, CDR2 YSYEKL. The CDR3 loop is CASSQTVAGGWHEQFF. The CDR3 DNA reads TGCGCCAGCAGCCAGACAGTAGCGGGGGGCTGGCATGAGCAGTTCTTC.